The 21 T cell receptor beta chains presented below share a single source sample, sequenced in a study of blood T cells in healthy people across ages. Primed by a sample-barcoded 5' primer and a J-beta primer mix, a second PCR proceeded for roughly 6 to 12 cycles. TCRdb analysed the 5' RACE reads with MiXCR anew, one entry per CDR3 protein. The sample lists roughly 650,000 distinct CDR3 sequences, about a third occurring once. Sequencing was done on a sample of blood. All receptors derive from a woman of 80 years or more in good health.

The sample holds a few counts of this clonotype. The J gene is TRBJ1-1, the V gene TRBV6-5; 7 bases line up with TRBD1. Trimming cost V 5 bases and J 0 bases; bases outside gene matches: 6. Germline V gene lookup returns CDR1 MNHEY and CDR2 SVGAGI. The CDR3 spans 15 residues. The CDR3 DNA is TGTGCCAGCAGTCGACCAGGGGGGGTGAACACTGAAGCTTTCTTT. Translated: CASSRPGGVNTEAFF.

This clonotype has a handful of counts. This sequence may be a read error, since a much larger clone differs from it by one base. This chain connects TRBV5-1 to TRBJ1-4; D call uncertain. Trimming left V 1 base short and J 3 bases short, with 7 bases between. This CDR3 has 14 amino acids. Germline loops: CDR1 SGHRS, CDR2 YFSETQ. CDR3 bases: TGCGCCAGCAGCTTGAGACCAGCTAATGAAAAACTGTTTTTT. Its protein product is CASSLRPANEKLFF.

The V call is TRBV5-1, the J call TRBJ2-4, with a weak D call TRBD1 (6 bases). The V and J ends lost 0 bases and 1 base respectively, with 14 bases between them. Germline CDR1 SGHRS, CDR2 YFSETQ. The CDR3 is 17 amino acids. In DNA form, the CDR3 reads TGCGCCAGCAGCTTGGACAGGGCCCTAGGGGCCAAAAACATTCAGTACTTC. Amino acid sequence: CASSLDRALGAKNIQYF.

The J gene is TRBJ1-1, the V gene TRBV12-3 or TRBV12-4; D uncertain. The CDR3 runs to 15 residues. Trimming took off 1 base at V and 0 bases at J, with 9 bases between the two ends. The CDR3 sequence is CASSLERALNTEAFF. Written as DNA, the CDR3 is TGTGCCAGCAGTTTAGAGAGGGCCCTGAACACTGAAGCTTTCTTT.

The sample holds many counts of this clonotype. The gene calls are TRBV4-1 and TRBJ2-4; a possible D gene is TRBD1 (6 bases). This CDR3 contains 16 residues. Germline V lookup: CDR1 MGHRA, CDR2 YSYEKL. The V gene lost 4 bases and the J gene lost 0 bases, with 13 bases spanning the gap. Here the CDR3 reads CASSLGQILAKNIQYF. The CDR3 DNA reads TGCGCCAGCAGCCTAGGACAGATACTAGCCAAAAACATTCAGTACTTC.

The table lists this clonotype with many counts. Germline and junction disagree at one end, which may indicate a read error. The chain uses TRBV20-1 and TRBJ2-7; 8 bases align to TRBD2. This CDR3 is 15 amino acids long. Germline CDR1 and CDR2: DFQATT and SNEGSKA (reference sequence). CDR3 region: CSAGEYGGAENEQYF. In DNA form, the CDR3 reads TGCAGTGCTGGAGAATACGGGGGGGCTGAAAACGAGCAGTACTTC.

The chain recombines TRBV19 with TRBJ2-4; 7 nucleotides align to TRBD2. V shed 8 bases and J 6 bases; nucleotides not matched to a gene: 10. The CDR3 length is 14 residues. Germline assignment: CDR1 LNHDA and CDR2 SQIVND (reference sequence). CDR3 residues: CASGRWGGGNIQYF. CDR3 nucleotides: TGTGCCAGTGGGAGATGGGGGGGAGGAAACATTCAGTACTTC. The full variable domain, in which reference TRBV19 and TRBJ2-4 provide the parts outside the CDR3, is DGGITQSPKYLFRKEGQNVTLSCEQNLNHDAMYWYRQDPGQGLRLIYYSQIVNDFQKGDIAEGYSVSREKKESFPLTVTSAQKNPTAFYLCASGRWGGGNIQYFGAGTRLSVL.

The CDR3 reads CASSDTRQGNSPLHF. The CDR3 bases are TGTGCCAGCAGTGACACCCGACAGGGCAATTCACCCCTCCACTTT. The chain links TRBV2 to TRBJ1-6; 7 bases align to TRBD1. CDR1 is SNHLY and CDR2 is FYNNEI in the germline V gene. The junction had 6 bases not matched to a gene; V was cut back by 3 bases and J by 7 bases. This CDR3 contains 15 residues.

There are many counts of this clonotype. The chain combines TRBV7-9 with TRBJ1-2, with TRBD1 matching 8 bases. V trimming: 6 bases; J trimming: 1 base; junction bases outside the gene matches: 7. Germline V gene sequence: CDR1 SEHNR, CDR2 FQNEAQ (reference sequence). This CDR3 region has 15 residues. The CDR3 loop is CASSFQGAINYGYTF. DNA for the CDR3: TGTGCCAGCAGTTTTCAGGGGGCGATTAACTATGGCTACACCTTC.

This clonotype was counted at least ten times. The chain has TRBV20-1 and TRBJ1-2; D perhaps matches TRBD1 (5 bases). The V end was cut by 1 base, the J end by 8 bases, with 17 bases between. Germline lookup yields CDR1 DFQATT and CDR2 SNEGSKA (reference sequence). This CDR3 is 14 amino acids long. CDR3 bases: TGCAGTGCTAGAGCCCCGGGGACCCTGGGCGGCTACACCTTC. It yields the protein CSARAPGTLGGYTF.

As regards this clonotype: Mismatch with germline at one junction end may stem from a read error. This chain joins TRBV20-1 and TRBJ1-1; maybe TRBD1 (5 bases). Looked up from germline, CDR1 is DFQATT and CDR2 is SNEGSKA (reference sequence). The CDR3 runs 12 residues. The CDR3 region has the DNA TGCGGTGCTTCTAGAAGGGGCACTGAAGCTTTCTTT. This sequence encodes CGASRRGTEAFF.

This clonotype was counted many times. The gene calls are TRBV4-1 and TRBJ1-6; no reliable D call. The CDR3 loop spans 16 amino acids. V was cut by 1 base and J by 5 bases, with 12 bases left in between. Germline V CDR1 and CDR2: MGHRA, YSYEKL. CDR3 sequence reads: CASSQGQGSNNSPLHF. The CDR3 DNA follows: TGCGCCAGCAGCCAAGGTCAAGGAAGTAATAATTCACCCCTCCACTTT.

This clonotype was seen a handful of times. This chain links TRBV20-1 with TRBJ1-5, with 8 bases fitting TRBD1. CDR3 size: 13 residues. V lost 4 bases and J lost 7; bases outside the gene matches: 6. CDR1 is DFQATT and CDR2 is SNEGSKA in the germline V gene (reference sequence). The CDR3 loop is CSAIGQGRQPQHF. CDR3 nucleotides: TGCAGTGCTATAGGACAGGGTCGGCAGCCCCAGCATTTT.

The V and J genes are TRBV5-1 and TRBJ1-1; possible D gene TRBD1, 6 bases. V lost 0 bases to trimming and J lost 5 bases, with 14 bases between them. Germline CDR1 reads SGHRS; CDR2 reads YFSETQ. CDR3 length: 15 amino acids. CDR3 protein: CASSLGRGGRTEAFF. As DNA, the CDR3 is TGCGCCAGCAGCTTGGGCCGTGGGGGGCGAACTGAAGCTTTCTTT.

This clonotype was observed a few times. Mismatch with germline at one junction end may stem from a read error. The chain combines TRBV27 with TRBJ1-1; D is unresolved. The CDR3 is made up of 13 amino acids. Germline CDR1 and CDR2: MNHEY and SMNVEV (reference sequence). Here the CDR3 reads CASSFSSNTEAFF. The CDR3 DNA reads TGTGCCAGCAGTTTCTCTTCGAACACCGAAGCTTTCTTT.

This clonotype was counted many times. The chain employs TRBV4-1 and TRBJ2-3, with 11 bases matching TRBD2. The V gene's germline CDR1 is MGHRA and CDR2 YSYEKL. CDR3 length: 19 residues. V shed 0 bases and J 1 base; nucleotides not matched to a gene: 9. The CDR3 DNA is TGCGCCAGCAGCCAAGAAGGCCTAGCGGGGGGCTTAGGCACAGATACGCAGTATTTT. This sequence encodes CASSQEGLAGGLGTDTQYF.

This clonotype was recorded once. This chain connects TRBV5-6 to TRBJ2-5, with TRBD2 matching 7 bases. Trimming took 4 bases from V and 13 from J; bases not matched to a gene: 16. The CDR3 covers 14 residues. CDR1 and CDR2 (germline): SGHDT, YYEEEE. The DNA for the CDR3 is TGTGCCAGCAGCCCACCTAGCGGCTTCTACGAGCGGTACTTC. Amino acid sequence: CASSPPSGFYERYF.

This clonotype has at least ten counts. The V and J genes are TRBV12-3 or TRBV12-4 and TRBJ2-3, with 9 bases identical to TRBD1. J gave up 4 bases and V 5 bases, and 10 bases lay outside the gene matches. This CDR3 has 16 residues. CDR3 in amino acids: CASSPLGGQGPDTQYF. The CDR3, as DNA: TGTGCCAGCAGTCCCTTGGGGGGACAGGGACCAGATACGCAGTATTTT.

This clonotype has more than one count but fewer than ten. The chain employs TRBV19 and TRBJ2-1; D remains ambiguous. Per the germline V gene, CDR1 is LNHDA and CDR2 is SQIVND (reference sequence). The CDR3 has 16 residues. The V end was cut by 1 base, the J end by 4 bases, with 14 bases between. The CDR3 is CASSIGLGGLYNEQFF. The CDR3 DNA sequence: TGTGCCAGTAGTATAGGTCTGGGCGGATTGTACAATGAGCAGTTCTTC. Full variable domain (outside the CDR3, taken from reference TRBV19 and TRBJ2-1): DGGITQSPKYLFRKEGQNVTLSCEQNLNHDAMYWYRQDPGQGLRLIYYSQIVNDFQKGDIAEGYSVSREKKESFPLTVTSAQKNPTAFYLCASSIGLGGLYNEQFFGPGTRLTVL.

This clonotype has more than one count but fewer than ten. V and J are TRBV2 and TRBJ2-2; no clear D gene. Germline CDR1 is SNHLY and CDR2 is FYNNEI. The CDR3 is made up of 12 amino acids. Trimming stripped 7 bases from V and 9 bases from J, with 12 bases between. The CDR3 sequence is CASITYSRELFF. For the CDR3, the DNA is TGTGCCAGCATCACCTACAGCCGGGAGCTGTTTTTT.

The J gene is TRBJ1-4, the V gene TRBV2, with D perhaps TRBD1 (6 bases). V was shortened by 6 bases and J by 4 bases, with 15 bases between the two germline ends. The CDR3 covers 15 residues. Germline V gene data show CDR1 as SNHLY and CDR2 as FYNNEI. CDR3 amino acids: CASRKSTGYNEKLFF. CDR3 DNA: TGTGCCAGCAGGAAATCGACAGGTTATAATGAAAAACTGTTTTTT.